This T cell receptor beta chain was recorded in a study of blood T cell repertoires in COVID-19. On the study more broadly: The origin of the acute and convalescent COVID-19 samples was the United States, Italy and Spain. PBMCs, B-cell-depleted T cells, or T cells were the source of the cDNA or gDNA that made up the material.

Original handling: Nucleated cell number was recorded as an estimate derived from reference gene primer amplification. Repertoires were generated with immunoSEQ multiplex PCR, while TCRdb's copy carries only in-frame clones and drops some. The V and J calls and clone size come from that table; D and trimming were worked out from the DNA. Of around 130,000 clones in the sample, roughly 80% are singletons; the top ten hold approximately 17%. The CDR3 covers 13 residues. V lost 3 bases, J lost 7 bases, and 7 bases lay in between. This clone has a handful of counts. This receptor was obtained from a woman older than 75 with acute or convalescent COVID-19. This sequence joins TRBV12-3 or TRBV12-4 and TRBJ1-6, with D unclear. The sample taken for sequencing was peripheral blood. The CDR3 reads CASSLAVNSPLHF. The CDR3 region has the DNA TGTGCCAGCAGTTTGGCAGTGAATTCACCCCTCCACTTT.